This T cell receptor (beta chain) was identified during a study of vaccination effects on CD4 cells after COVID-19. Study-level findings and limits: Long after vaccination, the clones induced by infection and by vaccine shrank markedly in size.

When ten to eleven days of culture had elapsed, CD4+ T cells were isolated. Participants each got two BNT162b2 or mRNA-1273 vaccine doses. IL-2 medium supplanted half the medium on days 3 and 7. Clones were read by immunoSEQ multiplex PCR, and TCRdb kept only the in-frame ones, dropping some. The data hold roughly 40,000 clones, with approximately 70% observed a single time. This clone has just one count. Its target is not known. The junction had 5 bases not matched to a gene; V was cut back by 0 bases and J by 4 bases. The CDR3 is 15 amino acids. The germline V gene has CDR1 SGDLS and CDR2 YYNGEE. The source is a human donor who received a COVID-19 vaccine. This specimen consisted of CD4+ T cells from PBMCs cultured without peptide, obtained after COVID-19 vaccination. The chain combines TRBV9 with TRBJ2-5; 8 bases are shared with TRBD2. The CDR3 reads CASSVAGGLRETQYF. The CDR3 nucleotides are TGTGCCAGCAGCGTAGCGGGGGGGCTAAGAGAGACCCAGTACTTC. Complete variable domain (other parts from reference TRBV9 and TRBJ2-5): DSGVTQTPKHLITATGQRVTLRCSPRSGDLSVYWYQQSLDQGLQFLIQYYNGEERAKGNILERFSAQQFPDLHSELNLSSLELGDSALYFCASSVAGGLRETQYFGPGTRLLVL.